This T cell receptor (beta chain) originates from a study of Ad26.COV2.S vaccination and SARS-CoV-2 variants. At the level of the study: The authors gave Ad26.COV2.S intramuscularly, either once or twice 56 days apart. Broader study findings: The TCR-based breadth and depth measures might underestimate overall T cell responses.

The treatment was: around 19 received Ad26.COV2.S at low or high dose, single or two shots; roughly five received placebo; per-sample allocation not given. Sampling happened 63 days after the first vaccine or placebo injection. Whoever gave the sample was an adult aged 18-55 years in Boston. An Ad26 vector was used to express Wuhan-strain SARS-CoV-2 spike as the vaccine. This table comes from immunoSEQ multiplex PCR, and its TCRdb copy is limited to in-frame clones, with some not included. The data show fewer than 400,000 clones, with around 83% seen just once and roughly 2.1% held by the top ten. Comments on this clone: Its matching antigen is unknown.

CDR3 length equals 18 residues. Between the trimmed V and J ends, which lost 4 bases and 3 bases, there was a span of 25 bases. Germline V gene lookup returns CDR1 LGHDT and CDR2 YNNKEL (reference sequence). The chain carries TRBV3-1 (or the pseudogene TRBV3-2) and TRBJ2-7, with D hard to call. Sequences were derived from peripheral blood, sampled in a trial of Ad26.COV2.S vaccine versus placebo. The receptor comes from a person between 18 and 60 years old who received the Ad26.COV2.S COVID-19 vaccine or a placebo. DNA of the CDR3: TGTGCCAGCAGCCCCCCCCCTCAGACACCATTTTTTTTCTACGAGCAGTACTTC. This encodes CASSPPPQTPFFFYEQYF.